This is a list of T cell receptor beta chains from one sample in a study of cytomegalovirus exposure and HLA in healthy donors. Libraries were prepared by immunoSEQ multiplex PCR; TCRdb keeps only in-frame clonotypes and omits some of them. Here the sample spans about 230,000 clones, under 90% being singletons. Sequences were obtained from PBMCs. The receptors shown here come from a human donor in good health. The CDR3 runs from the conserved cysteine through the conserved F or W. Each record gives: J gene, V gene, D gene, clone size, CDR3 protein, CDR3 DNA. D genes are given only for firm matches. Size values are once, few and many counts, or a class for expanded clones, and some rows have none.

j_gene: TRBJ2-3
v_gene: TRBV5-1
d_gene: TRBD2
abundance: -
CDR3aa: CASGSMGLALTSTDTQYF
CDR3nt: TGCGCCAGCGGGTCCATGGGACTAGCCCTTACTAGCACAGATACGCAGTATTTT

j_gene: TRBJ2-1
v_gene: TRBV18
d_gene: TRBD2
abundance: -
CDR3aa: CASSPMREGLNEQFF
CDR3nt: TGTGCCAGCTCACCAATGAGGGAGGGCCTCAATGAGCAGTTCTTC

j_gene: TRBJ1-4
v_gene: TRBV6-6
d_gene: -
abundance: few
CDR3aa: CASSRTAQNEKLFF
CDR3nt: TGTGCCAGCAGCCGGACAGCTCAAAATGAAAAACTGTTTTTT

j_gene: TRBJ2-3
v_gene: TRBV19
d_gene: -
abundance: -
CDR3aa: CASSIAVTDTQYF
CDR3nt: TGTGCCAGTAGTATAGCGGTCACAGATACGCAGTATTTT

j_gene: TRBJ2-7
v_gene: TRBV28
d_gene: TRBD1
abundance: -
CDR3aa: CASSYRGTYEQYF
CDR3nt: TGTGCCAGCAGCTACAGGGGAACCTACGAGCAGTACTTC

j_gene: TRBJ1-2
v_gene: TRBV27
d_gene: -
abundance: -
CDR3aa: CASSLSGGKFLGYTF
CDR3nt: TGTGCCAGCAGTTTATCAGGGGGAAAGTTCCTAGGCTACACCTTC

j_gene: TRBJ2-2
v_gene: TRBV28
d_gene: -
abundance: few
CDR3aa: CASSLVPSSTGELFF
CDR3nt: TGTGCCAGCAGTTTGGTCCCTAGCAGCACCGGGGAGCTGTTTTTT

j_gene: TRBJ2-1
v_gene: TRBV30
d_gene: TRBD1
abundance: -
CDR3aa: CAWKFGGRDRDEQFF
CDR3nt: TGTGCCTGGAAGTTCGGGGGGAGGGACAGGGATGAGCAGTTCTTC

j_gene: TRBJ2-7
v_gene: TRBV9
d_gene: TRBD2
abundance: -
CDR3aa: CASSVVAGVGEQYF
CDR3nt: TGTGCCAGCAGCGTAGTGGCGGGAGTCGGCGAGCAGTACTTC

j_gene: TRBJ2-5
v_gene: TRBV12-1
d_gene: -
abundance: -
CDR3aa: CASSCDRGRETQYF
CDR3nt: TGTGCCAGCAGCTGTGACAGGGGGCGGGAGACCCAGTACTTC

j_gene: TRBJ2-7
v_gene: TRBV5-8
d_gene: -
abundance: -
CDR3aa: CASSLVRGSYEQYF
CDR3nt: TGTGCCAGCAGCCTGGTCAGGGGATCCTACGAGCAGTACTTC